The present entry profiles one T cell receptor (beta chain) with its context. What it binds is not known. The CDR3 runs 17 residues. V was clipped by 6 bases and J by 4 bases; unmatched bases: 8. Germline V gene data show CDR1 as SEHNR and CDR2 as FQNEAQ (reference sequence). Each TCR beta library was made by quantitative 5'-RACE that incorporated molecular barcodes. TCRdb called the 5' RACE reads again in MiXCR, with one record for every CDR3 protein. The sample consists of 250,000 or so distinct CDR3 sequences, about a sixth of them appearing once. This specimen belongs to a study of CD8 T cells in ankylosing spondylitis. Study-wide findings and caveats: Disease-associated clones were reportedly significantly overrepresented in matched ankylosing spondylitis synovial fluid. A CD8+ phenotype characterized the disease-linked clones, which were relatively rare in peripheral blood. Some motif variants were previously reported in reactive arthritis synovial fluid and blood.

Sequenced material: blood, either unsorted or a sorted T cell fraction (not recorded which). The TCR comes from a male donor with ankylosing spondylitis or in good health (not recorded which). This chain joins TRBV7-9 and TRBJ2-1, with 14 bases that match TRBD2. CDR3 region: CASRRGTSGSLYNEQFF. The CDR3 DNA follows: TGTGCCAGCAGACGCGGGACTAGCGGGAGTCTATACAATGAGCAGTTCTTC.